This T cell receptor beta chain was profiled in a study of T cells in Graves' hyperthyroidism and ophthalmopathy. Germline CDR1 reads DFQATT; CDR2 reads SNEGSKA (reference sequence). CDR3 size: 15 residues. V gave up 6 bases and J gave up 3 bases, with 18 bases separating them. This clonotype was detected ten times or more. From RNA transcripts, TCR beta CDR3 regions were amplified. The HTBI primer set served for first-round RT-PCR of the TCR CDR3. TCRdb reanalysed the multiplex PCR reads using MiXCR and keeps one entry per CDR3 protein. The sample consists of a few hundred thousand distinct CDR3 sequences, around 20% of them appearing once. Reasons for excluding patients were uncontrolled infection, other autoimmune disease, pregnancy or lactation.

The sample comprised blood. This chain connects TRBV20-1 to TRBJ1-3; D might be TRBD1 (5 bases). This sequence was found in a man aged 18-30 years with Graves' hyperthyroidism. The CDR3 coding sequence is TGCAGTGCCGTTACCCCGCGCGGGGGTGGAAACACCATATATTTT. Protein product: CSAVTPRGGGNTIYF.